The 9 T cell receptor beta chains given below trace back to one sample, sequenced in a study of blood T cell repertoires in COVID-19. Here immunoSEQ multiplex PCR was the method, and the copy in TCRdb shows in-frame clones only, minus some. This table has about 32,000 clones, just over 90% appearing once. Sequencing was done on a sample of peripheral blood. These receptors were taken from a male donor with active COVID-19.

The CDR3 here is CASSLRGTGGYTF. The DNA of the CDR3 is TGTGCCAGCAGCTTGCGGGGAACGGGTGGCTACACCTTC. V gene TRBV5-6 combines with J gene TRBJ1-2, with D hard to call. Per germline, CDR1 SGHDT and CDR2 YYEEEE. The V end lost 1 base, the J end lost 7 bases, and 11 bases lay between the germline ends. This CDR3 has 13 residues.

This clone has a handful of counts. This chain links TRBV18 with TRBJ1-5, with D unresolved. The CDR3 loop spans 15 amino acids. Trimming took 6 bases from V and 2 from J, leaving 14 bases between them. CDR1 KGHSH and CDR2 LQKENI come from the germline V gene. CDR3 in DNA: TGTGCCAGCTCGGGATCGGGAGACGGCAATCAGCCCCAGCATTTT. Protein product: CASSGSGDGNQPQHF.

The chain is built from TRBV5-6 and TRBJ1-3, with a tentative D call TRBD1 (6 bases). V lost 5 bases to trimming and J lost 4 bases, with 28 bases between them. CDR1 and CDR2 from the germline V gene are SGHDT and YYEEEE. The CDR3 totals 19 residues. The CDR3 bases are TGTGCCAGCAGGTCGTGGGGGCGTGGGCGCGGTGTTGGCGGAAACACCATATATTTT. It encodes CASRSWGRGRGVGGNTIYF.

The chain has TRBV5-1 and TRBJ2-3, with D possibly matching TRBD1 (7 bases). CDR1 is SGHRS, CDR2 YFSETQ, per germline. This CDR3 is 13 amino acids long. V gave up 7 bases and J gave up 1 base, with 10 bases separating them. The CDR3, as DNA: TGCGCCAGCGGCGGGACAGGCACAGATACGCAGTATTTT. Protein sequence: CASGGTGTDTQYF.

The chain recombines TRBV29-1 with TRBJ1-1; perhaps TRBD1 as D (6 bases). The CDR3 length is 12 residues. Germline CDR1 reads SQVTM; CDR2 reads ANQGSEA. V lost 7 bases, J lost 1 base, and 10 bases lay in between. The CDR3 is CSALQGNTEAFF. In DNA form, the CDR3 reads TGCAGCGCTTTACAGGGGAACACTGAAGCTTTCTTT.

This clone was recorded once. The chain joins TRBV6-2 or TRBV6-3 to TRBJ1-1, with TRBD1 matching 9 bases. This CDR3 contains 13 residues. The V gene's germline CDR1 is MNHEY and CDR2 SVGEGT. The V and J ends lost 5 bases and 4 bases, in that order; junction bases with no gene match: 2. The CDR3 sequence: CASSTTGGTEAFF. The DNA for the CDR3 is TGTGCCAGCAGTACGACAGGGGGCACTGAAGCTTTCTTT.

This clone was observed once. The chain recombines TRBV7-9 with TRBJ2-3, with D maybe TRBD2 (5 bases). From germline, CDR1 is SEHNR and CDR2 FQNEAQ (reference sequence). This CDR3 contains 15 residues. The germline V and J ends were trimmed by 5 bases and 1 base, with 13 bases remaining between them. The CDR3 nucleotides are TGTGCCAGCAGCGAACTAGGTCGGGGCACAGATACGCAGTATTTT. It yields the protein CASSELGRGTDTQYF.

This clone was seen only once. This chain joins TRBV23-1 and TRBJ2-1; 9 bases line up with TRBD1. TRBV23-1 carries the ORF label, with uncertain function. CDR3 size: 21 residues. Losses at the gene ends were 4 bases for V and 12 bases for J; bases not matched to a gene: 31. CDR3 nucleotide sequence: TGCGCCAGCAGTCCCCCCGGACAGGGGCCACTAATGATTGTTGACGAGGCTGGGCAGTTCTTC. As protein: CASSPPGQGPLMIVDEAGQFF.

CDR3 DNA: TGTGCCAGCAGTGAGGAGGGGGCAGGCACCGGGGAGCTGTTTTTT. This encodes CASSEEGAGTGELFF. The chain couples TRBV2 to TRBJ2-2; weak D call: TRBD1 (7 bases). Looked up from germline, CDR1 is SNHLY and CDR2 is FYNNEI. CDR3 length: 15 residues. Trimming shortened V by 3 bases and J by 4 bases, and 12 bases separated the two germline ends.